Each of the 21 T cell receptor beta chains below was sequenced from the same sample in a study of blood T cell repertoires in COVID-19. Data came from immunoSEQ multiplex PCR; TCRdb stores just in-frame clones and leaves some out. The sample has fewer than 100,000 clones, around nine tenths seen once. Source material: peripheral blood. Receptors were obtained from a man aged 50 or older with acute or convalescent COVID-19.

The chain joins TRBV5-6 to TRBJ2-6, with a tentative D call TRBD1 (6 bases). Looked up from germline, CDR1 is SGHDT and CDR2 is YYEEEE. The V gene lost 4 bases and the J gene lost 4 bases, with 15 bases spanning the gap. The CDR3 loop spans 16 amino acids. The CDR3 is CASSATTGRGANVLTF. DNA of the CDR3: TGTGCCAGCAGCGCGACCACAGGGCGCGGGGCCAACGTCCTGACTTTC.

The chain recombines TRBV4-2 with TRBJ2-1; D gene unclear. V gave up 1 base and J gave up 4 bases, with 11 bases separating them. CDR1 is LGHNA, CDR2 YNFKEQ, per germline. The CDR3 runs to 15 residues. This chain's CDR3 is CASSQGEVHYNEQFF. For the CDR3, the DNA is TGTGCCAGCAGCCAAGGAGAGGTACATTACAATGAGCAGTTCTTC.

The chain combines TRBV6-5 with TRBJ2-5; 8 nucleotides match TRBD1. The V segment lost 7 bases and the J segment 5 bases; nucleotides outside the gene matches: 12. Germline V gene lookup returns CDR1 MNHEY and CDR2 SVGAGI. This CDR3 has 15 amino acids. The CDR3 region has the DNA TGTGCCAGCAACCGGAACAGGGGGTTGGTGGAGACCCAGTACTTC. Its protein is CASNRNRGLVETQYF.

This clone was found a few times. The V call is TRBV6-4, the J call TRBJ1-1, with TRBD1 matching 7 bases. Germline V gives CDR1 MRHNA, CDR2 SNTAGT. Trimming at V came to 10 bases and at J to 1 base, leaving 12 bases not matched to a gene. This CDR3 region has 15 residues. The CDR3 region is CATRLDRVRNTEAFF. The DNA for the CDR3 is TGTGCCACTCGACTCGACAGGGTTAGGAACACTGAAGCTTTCTTT.

J is TRBJ2-1 and V is TRBV6-5, with unresolved D. The CDR3 spans 14 residues. The V gene's germline CDR1 is MNHEY and CDR2 SVGAGI. Trimming removed 2 bases at V and 9 bases at J, with 14 bases between. CDR3 residues: CASSYVFSSGEQFF. The CDR3 bases are TGTGCCAGCAGTTACGTATTTAGTAGTGGTGAGCAGTTCTTC.

V and J are TRBV27 and TRBJ2-7; D is perhaps TRBD2 (6 bases). Germline V gene data show CDR1 as MNHEY and CDR2 as SMNVEV (reference sequence). Trimming took 5 bases from V and 2 from J, leaving 16 bases between them. The CDR3 loop spans 15 amino acids. The CDR3 protein is CASSMGGGATYEQYF. In DNA, the CDR3 is TGTGCCAGCAGTATGGGAGGAGGGGCTACCTACGAGCAGTACTTC.

The chain uses TRBV3-1 (or the pseudogene TRBV3-2) and TRBJ2-1; possible D gene TRBD2, 5 bases. This CDR3 has 18 amino acids. Germline V gene sequence: CDR1 LGHDT, CDR2 YNNKEL (reference sequence). V gave up 0 bases and J gave up 1 base, with 16 bases separating them. The CDR3 sequence: CASSQDGEGGWSYNEQFF. The CDR3 DNA follows: TGTGCCAGCAGCCAAGATGGCGAGGGCGGGTGGTCCTACAATGAGCAGTTCTTC.

The chain couples TRBV9 to TRBJ2-4; 9 bases are a match to TRBD2. V dropped 3 bases and J dropped 8; count of bases not matched to a gene: 9. The CDR3 has 15 amino acids. Per the germline V gene, CDR1 is SGDLS and CDR2 is YYNGEE. The CDR3 sequence is CASSAPSGRRDIQYF. DNA for the CDR3: TGTGCCAGCAGCGCACCCAGCGGGAGGCGGGACATTCAGTACTTC.

The sample holds a few counts of this clone. The genes are TRBV6-1 and TRBJ2-7; tentative D call: TRBD2 (6 bases). The CDR3 runs to 17 residues. The germline V and J ends were trimmed by 0 bases and 0 bases, with 15 bases remaining between them. CDR1 MNHNS and CDR2 SASEGT come from the germline V gene. The CDR3 nucleotides read TGTGCCAGCAGTGAAGCCAGTCGGGGGAGCATCTCCTACGAGCAGTACTTC. It translates to CASSEASRGSISYEQYF.

The chain's CDR3 is CASGSEGAHSPLHF. CDR3 in DNA: TGTGCTAGTGGATCCGAGGGGGCGCATTCACCCCTCCACTTT. The rearrangement joins TRBV12-5 to TRBJ1-6; TRBD1 matches 7 bases. The CDR3 consists of 14 residues. V lost 6 bases and J lost 8; bases outside the gene matches: 7. Germline V CDR1 and CDR2: LGHNT, FRNRAP.

V and J are TRBV3-1 (or the pseudogene TRBV3-2) and TRBJ2-7, with no clear D. Trimming removed 1 base at V and 2 bases at J, with 21 bases between. The CDR3 loop spans 18 amino acids. Germline-derived CDR1 and CDR2 are LGHDT and YNNKEL (reference sequence). CDR3 residues: CASSQGIISARPTYEQYF. CDR3 nucleotides: TGTGCCAGCAGCCAAGGTATAATTTCGGCTAGACCTACCTACGAGCAGTACTTC.

The rearrangement uses TRBV11-2 and TRBJ1-1; D might be TRBD1 (6 bases). V gave up 3 bases and J gave up 5 bases, with 7 bases separating them. CDR3 length: 12 residues. Germline-derived CDR1 and CDR2 are SGHAT and FQNNGV. The CDR3 region has the DNA TGTGCCAGCAGCTTTCAGGGGACTGAAGCTTTCTTT. Its translation: CASSFQGTEAFF. The whole variable domain, filled in from reference TRBV11-2 and TRBJ1-1, reads EAGVAQSPRYKIIEKRQSVAFWCNPISGHATLYWYQQILGQGPKLLIQFQNNGVVDDSQLPKDRFSAERLKGVDSTLKIQPAKLEDSAVYLCASSFQGTEAFFGQGTRLTVV.

The chain carries TRBV5-1 and TRBJ2-7; D remains ambiguous. This CDR3 comprises 15 residues. Trimming left V 1 base short and J 6 bases short, with 17 bases between. CDR1 is SGHRS, CDR2 YFSETQ, per germline. CDR3 loop: CASSLQGVIRGEQYF. In DNA, the CDR3 is TGCGCCAGCAGCTTGCAAGGAGTGATCCGCGGCGAGCAGTACTTC.

This clone was recorded only once. The rearrangement links TRBV14 to TRBJ1-6; D is uncertain. Germline V gives CDR1 SGHDN, CDR2 FVKESK. This CDR3 contains 14 residues. V dropped 7 bases and J dropped 0 bases, with 7 bases sitting between them. The CDR3 region has the DNA TGTGCCAGCAAGCGGAGCTCCTATAATTCACCCCTCCACTTT. It is translated as CASKRSSYNSPLHF.

This clone came up a few times. The J gene is TRBJ1-2, the V gene TRBV19, with a possible D match to TRBD1 (6 bases). The ends were cut back, 4 bases at V and 3 bases at J, with 15 bases in the middle. The CDR3 extends over 15 amino acids. CDR1 LNHDA and CDR2 SQIVND come from the germline V gene (reference sequence). The CDR3 sequence is CASSRTGPFDYGYTF. The CDR3 DNA is TGTGCCAGTAGTAGAACAGGGCCCTTTGACTATGGCTACACCTTC. Looking up the rest from reference TRBV19 and TRBJ1-2 gives the full variable domain: DGGITQSPKYLFRKEGQNVTLSCEQNLNHDAMYWYRQDPGQGLRLIYYSQIVNDFQKGDIAEGYSVSREKKESFPLTVTSAQKNPTAFYLCASSRTGPFDYGYTFGSGTRLTVV.

The V gene is TRBV6-5, the J gene TRBJ2-1; the match to TRBD2 covers 8 bases. CDR3 length: 16 amino acids. V shed 0 bases and J 3 bases; nucleotides not matched to a gene: 4. Germline CDR1 is MNHEY and CDR2 is SVGAGI. The CDR3 DNA reads as TGTGCCAGCAGTTACTCCTATAGCGGGGTCTACAATGAGCAGTTCTTC. Translating gives CASSYSYSGVYNEQFF.

This clone has more than one count but fewer than ten. The V call is TRBV10-1, the J call TRBJ2-2; 8 nucleotides match TRBD1. V shed 6 bases, J shed 6 bases, and the junction held 12 bases outside the gene matches. The CDR3 has 16 amino acids. Germline values: CDR1 WNHNN, CDR2 SYGVQD (reference sequence). CDR3 sequence: CASSTGGGPGAGELFF. The CDR3, as DNA: TGCGCCAGCAGCACAGGGGGTGGTCCTGGTGCCGGGGAGCTGTTTTTT.

CDR3 protein: CASDDRGNSPLHF. CDR3 in DNA: TGTGCCAGTGATGACAGGGGAAATTCACCCCTCCACTTT. This chain links TRBV19 with TRBJ1-6; 8 bases are a match to TRBD1. The CDR3 is 13 residues long. Germline V CDR1 and CDR2: LNHDA, SQIVND (reference sequence). The ends lost 8 bases at V and 7 bases at J; junction bases unmatched: 4.

The chain recombines TRBV19 with TRBJ1-1, with 8 bases that match TRBD1. CDR3 length: 14 residues. Germline CDR1 and CDR2: LNHDA and SQIVND (reference sequence). Unmatched junction bases numbered 6, after V lost 5 bases and J lost 4 bases. CDR3 sequence reads: CASSRQGAPTEAFF. CDR3 nucleotides: TGTGCCAGTAGTCGGCAGGGGGCGCCCACTGAAGCTTTCTTT.

The chain has TRBV6-5 and TRBJ1-1; maybe TRBD1 (5 bases). Trimming stripped 3 bases from V and 1 base from J, with 6 bases between. The CDR3 contains 13 residues. The germline V gene has CDR1 MNHEY and CDR2 SVGAGI. The DNA of the CDR3 is TGTGCCAGCAGTTATCAGGGGAACACTGAAGCTTTCTTT. It is translated as CASSYQGNTEAFF.

The CDR3 sequence: CASSIDLTAMNTEAFF. In DNA, the CDR3 is TGTGCCAGTAGTATAGATCTAACAGCCATGAACACTGAAGCTTTCTTT. The chain joins TRBV19 to TRBJ1-1; D is ambiguous. V lost 0 bases to trimming and J lost 0 bases, with 11 bases between them. Germline V lookup: CDR1 LNHDA, CDR2 SQIVND (reference sequence). This CDR3 has 16 amino acids.